This T cell receptor (beta chain) was recovered during a study of Ad26.COV2.S vaccination and SARS-CoV-2 variants. The treatment was: some 19 received Ad26.COV2.S at low or high dose, single or two shots; 5 received placebo; per-sample allocation not given. At day 63 after the first vaccine or placebo injection, samples were drawn. Repertoires were generated with immunoSEQ multiplex PCR, while TCRdb's copy carries only in-frame clones and drops some. The sample includes under 550,000 clones, 80% to 95% of them seen just once. Losses at the gene ends were 0 bases for V and 7 bases for J; bases not matched to a gene: 6. The CDR3 runs 15 residues. Germline CDR1 and CDR2: SGHNT and YYREEE (reference sequence).

The sample in question was peripheral blood, obtained in a trial of Ad26.COV2.S vaccine versus placebo. The sequence was collected from a person aged 18-60 years who received the Ad26.COV2.S COVID-19 vaccine or a placebo. V usage is TRBV5-4 and J usage is TRBJ2-1; 8 bases agree with TRBD2. CDR3 protein: CASSLGGLVPNEQFF. As DNA, the CDR3 is TGTGCCAGCAGCTTGGGGGGACTAGTCCCGAATGAGCAGTTCTTC.